This TCR beta chain is drawn from a study of blood T cell repertoires in COVID-19. Study-level background: Donors in the United States, Italy and Spain gave samples during acute or convalescent COVID-19. PBMCs, B-cell-depleted T cells, or T cells provided the cDNA or gDNA that made up the material.

Per the original data handling: Counts of nucleated cells, estimated from reference gene primer amplification, were obtained. Repertoires were generated with immunoSEQ multiplex PCR, while TCRdb's copy carries only in-frame clones and drops some. V and J calls plus clone size are reproduced from that table; the DNA served to infer D and trimming. The table lists hundreds of thousands of clones, about 84% of them singletons. The Seattle patients joined while their infection was active and were tracked longitudinally afterward. This CDR3 region has 13 residues. CDR1 is LGHDT and CDR2 is YNNKEL in the germline V gene (reference sequence). V lost 4 bases and J 5 bases, leaving 11 bases between the germline ends.

This clonotype originated in a woman older than 75 with COVID-19, enrolled during active disease. Sequencing input: peripheral blood. The J gene is TRBJ1-2, the V gene TRBV3-1 (or the pseudogene TRBV3-2), with D tentatively TRBD1 (5 bases). The CDR3 region is CASSPGHGYGYTF. CDR3 DNA: TGTGCCAGCAGCCCAGGGCACGGGTATGGCTACACCTTC.